This T cell receptor (beta chain) was profiled in a study of OX40 agonist ivuxolimab in advanced cancers. About the study: It was permissible to have had prior anti-PD-1, anti-PD-L1 or anti-CTLA-4 therapy, and 40% had some. The study's findings and limits: More expanded clones were seen, on average, in CD8+ T cells than in CD4+. Certain nonresponders additionally had low normalized T-cell clonal expansion.

Blood sampling was done at baseline, cycle 4 day 1, and cycle 7 day 1. This table comes from immunoSEQ multiplex PCR, and its TCRdb copy is limited to in-frame clones, with some not included. The repertoire holds over 15,000 clones, 86% seen once, with approximately 15% in the top ten. J was trimmed by 0 bases and V by 5 bases; bases with no gene match: 5. CDR3 length: 17 amino acids. Germline V gene lookup returns CDR1 SGHNT and CDR2 YENEEA. As to this clone: Its antigen is currently unknown.

The rearrangement links TRBV11-3 to TRBJ2-7; 15 nucleotides line up with TRBD2. This sequence originates from an adult with an advanced solid tumor such as melanoma, head and neck, liver or kidney cancer. The sample was CD4+ or CD8+ T cells sorted from blood, taken in a trial of the OX40 agonist ivuxolimab. CDR3 sequence: CASSHGTSGRLSYEQYF. CDR3 sequence (DNA): TGTGCCAGCAGCCATGGGACTAGCGGGAGGCTCTCCTACGAGCAGTACTTC.